The T cell receptor beta chain described here comes from a study of shared clonotypes between healthy human individuals. As for the study in general: Donors, aged 18 to 49, were a couple of women and a few men. General observations from the study: Blood was the only sampled material, and tissue repertoires likely differ.

Once extracted for a subset, genomic DNA was divided evenly among several immunoSEQ plates. Method: immunoSEQ multiplex PCR; TCRdb's copy keeps in-frame clones and lacks some. In the table there are over 400,000 clones, around 73% of which are singletons. Germline loops: CDR1 MGHDK, CDR2 SYGVNS. Trimming took 1 base from V and 3 from J, leaving 9 bases between them. CDR3 size: 15 residues. This clone was seen once. Its antigen is as yet unknown. The chain employs TRBV25-1 and TRBJ2-2; D gene uncertain. This clonotype was sampled from a woman in her 40s in good health. Some clones in this sample may be carry-over from other donors' samples. Sequencing was performed on PBMCs. The CDR3 sequence is CASSEFGLDTGELFF. As DNA, the CDR3 is TGTGCCAGCAGTGAATTCGGCCTTGACACCGGGGAGCTGTTTTTT.